Described below is a single T cell receptor beta chain sequence and its context. Its antigen remains unidentified. The junction does not match germline at one end; this may be a read error. Naive and memory CD4+ T cells were cultured with CEF, then survey-sequenced. Assay used: immunoSEQ multiplex PCR; TCRdb lists only in-frame clones, some missing. The sample lists 36,000 or so clones; more than 60% were seen once. Germline assignment: CDR1 SSHAT and CDR2 FNYEAQ (reference sequence). CDR3 length equals 13 residues. Naive or memory CD4+ cells were cultured 1:1 with T cell-depleted PBMCs plus CEF. The record originates from a study of CD4 T cells in relation to SARS-CoV-2 and coronaviruses. About the study: Convalescent patients were under ten males and 4 females; two were Hispanic. Study-wide results and limits: No crossreactivity against non-spike viral proteins was tested here.

This sequence joins TRBV7-7 and TRBJ2-2; the match to TRBD1 covers 8 bases. The clonotype originates from an adult with COVID-19. Sequencing was done on a sample of memory CD4+ T cells from PBMCs, cultured in vitro. The CDR3 sequence is CASSPDRAGELFF. CDR3 sequence (DNA): TGTGCTAGCAGCCCGGACAGGGCCGGGGAGCTGTTTTTT.